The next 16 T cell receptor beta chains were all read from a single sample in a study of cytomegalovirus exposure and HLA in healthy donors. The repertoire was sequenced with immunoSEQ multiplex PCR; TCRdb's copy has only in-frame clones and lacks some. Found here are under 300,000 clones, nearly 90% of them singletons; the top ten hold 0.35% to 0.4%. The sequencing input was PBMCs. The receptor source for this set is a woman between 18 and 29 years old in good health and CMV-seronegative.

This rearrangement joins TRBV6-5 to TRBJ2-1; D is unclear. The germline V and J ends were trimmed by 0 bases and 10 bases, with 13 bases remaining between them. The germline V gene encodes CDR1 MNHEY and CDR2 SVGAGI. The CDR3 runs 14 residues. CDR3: CASSYSTGPWEQFF. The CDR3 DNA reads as TGTGCCAGCAGTTACTCGACTGGCCCATGGGAGCAGTTCTTC.

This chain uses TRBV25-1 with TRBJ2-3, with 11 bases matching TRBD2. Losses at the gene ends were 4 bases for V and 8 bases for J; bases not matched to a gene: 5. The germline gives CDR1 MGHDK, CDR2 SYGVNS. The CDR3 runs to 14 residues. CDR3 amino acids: CASSVSGGAFTQYF. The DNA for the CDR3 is TGTGCCAGCAGTGTTAGCGGGGGGGCTTTTACGCAGTATTTT. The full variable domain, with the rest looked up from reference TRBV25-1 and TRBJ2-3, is EADIYQTPRYLVIGTGKKITLECSQTMGHDKMYWYQQDPGMELHLIHYSYGVNSTEKGDLSSESTVSRIRTEHFPLTLESARPSHTSQYLCASSVSGGAFTQYFGPGTRLTVL.

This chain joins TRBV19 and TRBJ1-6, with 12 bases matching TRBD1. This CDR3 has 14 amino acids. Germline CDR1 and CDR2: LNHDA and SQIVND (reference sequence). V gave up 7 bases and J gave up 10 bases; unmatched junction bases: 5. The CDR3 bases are TGTGCCAGTACCAGGGACAGGGGGCGATCACCCCTCCACTTT. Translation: CASTRDRGRSPLHF.

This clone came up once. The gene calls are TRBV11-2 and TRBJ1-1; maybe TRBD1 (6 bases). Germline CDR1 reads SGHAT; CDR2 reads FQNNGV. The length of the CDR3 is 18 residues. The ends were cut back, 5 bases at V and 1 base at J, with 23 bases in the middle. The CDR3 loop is CASSPIGFLGGRNTEAFF. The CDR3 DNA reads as TGTGCCAGCAGCCCAATAGGGTTTTTAGGGGGTCGGAACACTGAAGCTTTCTTT.

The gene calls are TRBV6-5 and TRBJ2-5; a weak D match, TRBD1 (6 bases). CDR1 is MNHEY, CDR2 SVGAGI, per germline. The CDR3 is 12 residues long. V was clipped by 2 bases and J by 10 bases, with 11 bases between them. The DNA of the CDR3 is TGTGCCAGCAGTTACATGGGACACGACCAGTACTTC. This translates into CASSYMGHDQYF.

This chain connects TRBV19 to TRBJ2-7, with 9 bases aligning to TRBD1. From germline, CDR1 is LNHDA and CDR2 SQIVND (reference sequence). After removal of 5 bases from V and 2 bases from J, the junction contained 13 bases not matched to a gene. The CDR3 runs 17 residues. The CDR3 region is CASSRRRGQGTPYEQYF. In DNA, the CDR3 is TGTGCCAGTAGTCGACGAAGAGGACAGGGGACCCCCTACGAGCAGTACTTC. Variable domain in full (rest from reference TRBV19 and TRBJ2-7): DGGITQSPKYLFRKEGQNVTLSCEQNLNHDAMYWYRQDPGQGLRLIYYSQIVNDFQKGDIAEGYSVSREKKESFPLTVTSAQKNPTAFYLCASSRRRGQGTPYEQYFGPGTRLTVT.

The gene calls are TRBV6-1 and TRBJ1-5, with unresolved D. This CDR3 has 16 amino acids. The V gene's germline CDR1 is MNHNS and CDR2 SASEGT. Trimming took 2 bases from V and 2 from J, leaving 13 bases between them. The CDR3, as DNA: TGTGCCAGCAGTGAACGGAGGGTTTCTGGCAATCAGCCCCAGCATTTT. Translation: CASSERRVSGNQPQHF.

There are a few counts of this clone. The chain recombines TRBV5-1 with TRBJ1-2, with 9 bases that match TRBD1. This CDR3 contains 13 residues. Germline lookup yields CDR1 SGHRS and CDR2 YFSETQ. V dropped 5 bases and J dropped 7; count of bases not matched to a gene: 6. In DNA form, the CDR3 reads TGCGCCAGCAGAGGGACAGGGTACTCTGGCTACACCTTC. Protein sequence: CASRGTGYSGYTF.

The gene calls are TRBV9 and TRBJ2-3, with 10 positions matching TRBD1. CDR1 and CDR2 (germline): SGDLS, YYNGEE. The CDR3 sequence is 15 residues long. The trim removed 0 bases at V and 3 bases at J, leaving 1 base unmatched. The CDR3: CASSVGDRGTDTQYF. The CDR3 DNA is TGTGCCAGCAGCGTAGGGGACAGGGGTACAGATACGCAGTATTTT.

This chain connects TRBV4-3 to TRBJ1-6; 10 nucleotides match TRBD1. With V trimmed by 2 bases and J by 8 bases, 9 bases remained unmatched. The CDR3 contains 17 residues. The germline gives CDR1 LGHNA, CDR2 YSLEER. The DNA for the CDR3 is TGCGCCAGCAGCCAATTATTAGGGGACAGGGGTTATTCACCCCTCCACTTT. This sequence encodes CASSQLLGDRGYSPLHF.

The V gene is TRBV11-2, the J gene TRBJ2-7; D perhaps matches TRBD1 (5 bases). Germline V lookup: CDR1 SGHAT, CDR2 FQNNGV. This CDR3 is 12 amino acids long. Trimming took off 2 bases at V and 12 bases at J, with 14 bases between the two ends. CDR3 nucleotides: TGTGCCAGCAGCTTAAGCAGGGAAACTCTGTACGTC. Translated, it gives CASSLSRETLYV.

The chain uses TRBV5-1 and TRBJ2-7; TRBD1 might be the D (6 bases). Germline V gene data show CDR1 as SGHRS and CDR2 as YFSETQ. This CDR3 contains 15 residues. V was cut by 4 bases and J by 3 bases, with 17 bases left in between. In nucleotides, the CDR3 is TGCGCCAGCAGCCCCCATCAGGGGAGCAACTACGAGCAGTACTTC. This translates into CASSPHQGSNYEQYF.

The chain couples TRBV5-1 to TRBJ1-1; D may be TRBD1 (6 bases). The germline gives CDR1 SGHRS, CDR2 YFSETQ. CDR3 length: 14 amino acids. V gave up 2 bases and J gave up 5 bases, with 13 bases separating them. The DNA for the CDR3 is TGCGCCAGCAGCTTAGAGGGGGATAGAACTGAAGCTTTCTTT. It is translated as CASSLEGDRTEAFF.

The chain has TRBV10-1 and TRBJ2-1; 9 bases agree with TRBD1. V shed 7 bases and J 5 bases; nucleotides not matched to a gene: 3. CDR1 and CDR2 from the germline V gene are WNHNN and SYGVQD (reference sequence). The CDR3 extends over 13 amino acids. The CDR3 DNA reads TGCGCCAGCAAAGGGACAGGGAACAATGAGCAGTTCTTC. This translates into CASKGTGNNEQFF.

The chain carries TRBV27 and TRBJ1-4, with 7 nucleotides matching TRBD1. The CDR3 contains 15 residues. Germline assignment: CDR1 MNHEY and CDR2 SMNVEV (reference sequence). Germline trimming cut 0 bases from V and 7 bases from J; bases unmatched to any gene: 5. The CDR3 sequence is CASSLSRGGVEKLFF. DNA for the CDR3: TGTGCCAGCAGTTTATCGAGAGGGGGCGTTGAAAAACTGTTTTTT.

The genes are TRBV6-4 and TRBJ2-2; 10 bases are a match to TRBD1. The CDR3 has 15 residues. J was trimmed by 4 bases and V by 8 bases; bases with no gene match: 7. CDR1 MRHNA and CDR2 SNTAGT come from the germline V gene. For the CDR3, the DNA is TGTGCCAGCGGGCGGACAGGGGGTATCACCGGGGAGCTGTTTTTT. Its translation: CASGRTGGITGELFF.